This T cell receptor (beta chain) was sequenced in a study of control samples from healthy donors and cancer patients. There are 15 residues in the CDR3. Germline CDR1 reads SEHNR; CDR2 reads FQNEAQ (reference sequence). J lost 1 base, V lost 3 bases, and 5 bases had no gene match. The data were produced by immunoSEQ multiplex PCR, yet TCRdb's version contains in-frame clones alone and is incomplete. Of around 100,000 clones listed, 80% to 95% are singletons. Sequenced sample: blood. This rearrangement joins TRBV7-9 to TRBJ2-5; the match to TRBD2 covers 7 bases. The receptor's source is a human donor in good health. The donor label of this sample is uncertain. The CDR3 sequence is CASSFRGTTQETQYF. In nucleotides, the CDR3 is TGTGCCAGCAGCTTCCGAGGGACTACCCAAGAGACCCAGTACTTC.